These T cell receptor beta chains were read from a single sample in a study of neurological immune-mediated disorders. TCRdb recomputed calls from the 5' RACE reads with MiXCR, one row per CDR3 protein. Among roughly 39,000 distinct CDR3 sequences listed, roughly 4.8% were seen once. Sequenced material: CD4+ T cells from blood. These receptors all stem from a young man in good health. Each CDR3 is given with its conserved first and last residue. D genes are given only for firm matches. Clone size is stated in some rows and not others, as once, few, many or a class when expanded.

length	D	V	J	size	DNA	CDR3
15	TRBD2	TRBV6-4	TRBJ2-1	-	TGTGCCAGCAGTGACACTAGCGGGGGGGCCAATGAGCAGTTCTTC	CASSDTSGGANEQFF
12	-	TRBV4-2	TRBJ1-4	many	TGTGCCAGCAGCCGCGAATTAGAGGACCTGTTTTTT	CASSRELEDLFF
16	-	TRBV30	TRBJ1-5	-	TGTGCCTGGAGTGTAGGGGTCCCAGGTCGATCGGAGCCCCAGCATTTT	CAWSVGVPGRSEPQHF
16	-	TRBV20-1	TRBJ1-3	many	TGCAGTGCTAGCCCAGCGGGGGGGGGCTCTGGAAACACCATATATTTT	CSASPAGGGSGNTIYF
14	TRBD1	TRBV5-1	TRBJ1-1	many	TGCGCCAGCAGCCAGGGACAGCACAACACTGAAGCTTTCTTT	CASSQGQHNTEAFF
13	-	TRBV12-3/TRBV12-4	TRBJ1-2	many	TGTGCCAGCAGTACCGGGACCGCCTATGGCTACACCTTC	CASSTGTAYGYTF
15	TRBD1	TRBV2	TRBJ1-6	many	TGTGCCAGCACCGCTCGGGACAGCCATAATTCACCCCTCCACTTT	CASTARDSHNSPLHF
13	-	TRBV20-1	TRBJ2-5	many	TGCAGTGCTAGGGCACAGCCCCAAGAGACCCAGTACTTC	CSARAQPQETQYF
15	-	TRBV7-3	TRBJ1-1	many	TGTGCCAGCAGCCCCTCCCAGGGTAGCTTCGCTGAAGCTTTCTTT	CASSPSQGSFAEAFF
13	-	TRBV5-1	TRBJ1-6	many	TGCGCCAGCAGTTGGACAGAAAATTCACCCCTCCACTTT	CASSWTENSPLHF
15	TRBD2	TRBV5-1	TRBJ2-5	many	TGCGCCAGCAGCTCCACTAGCGGGGGGACGGAGACCCAGTACTTC	CASSSTSGGTETQYF
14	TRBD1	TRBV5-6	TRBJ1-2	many	TGTGCCAGCACCCTGGGACAGGGGAACTATGGCTACACCTTC	CASTLGQGNYGYTF
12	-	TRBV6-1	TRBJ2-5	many	TGTGCCAGCAGGGCCAGTCGGGAGACCCAGTACTTC	CASRASRETQYF
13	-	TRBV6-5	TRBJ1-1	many	TGTGCCAGCAGCCTGGTACGGCCTGGAGTATCTTTCTTT	CASSLVRPGVSFF
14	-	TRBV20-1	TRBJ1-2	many	TGCAGTGCTCAGGACACCCTGCTCTACTATGGCTACACCTTC	CSAQDTLLYYGYTF
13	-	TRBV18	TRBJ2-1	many	TGTGCCAGCTCACCCGCCCGCTACAATGAGCAGTTCTTC	CASSPARYNEQFF
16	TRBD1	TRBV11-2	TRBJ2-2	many	TGTGCCAGCAGCTTCGCGGGACAGGGGAACACCGGGGAGCTGTTTTTT	CASSFAGQGNTGELFF
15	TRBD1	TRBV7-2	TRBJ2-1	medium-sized	TGTGCCAGCAGCTTAATCGGGACAGGGGAGGGTGAGCAGTTCTTC	CASSLIGTGEGEQFF
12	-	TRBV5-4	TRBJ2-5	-	TGTGCCAGCAGCGCTTTTTCAGAGACCCAGTACTTC	CASSAFSETQYF
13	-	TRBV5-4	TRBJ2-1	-	TGTGCCATCAGCTTGGACAGAAAAGAGACCCAGTTCTTC	CAISLDRKETQFF
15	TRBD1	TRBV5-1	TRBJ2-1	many	TGCGCCAGCAGCTTGGAGGGACAGGGAGGAACTGAGCAGTTCTTC	CASSLEGQGGTEQFF
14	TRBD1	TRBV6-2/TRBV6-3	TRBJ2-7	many	TGTGCCAGCACCCGCCGACAGGGTCTCGTCGAGCAGTACTTC	CASTRRQGLVEQYF
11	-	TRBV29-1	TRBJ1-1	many	TGCAGCGCCTCAGTGAACACTGAAGCTTTCTTT	CSASVNTEAFF
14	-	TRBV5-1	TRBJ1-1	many	TGCGCCAGCAGCTTGGAAGCGGGGTACACTGAAGCTTTCTTT	CASSLEAGYTEAFF
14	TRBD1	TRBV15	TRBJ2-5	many	TGTGCCACCAGCAGAGAAACAGGGGGCGAGACCCAGTACTTC	CATSRETGGETQYF
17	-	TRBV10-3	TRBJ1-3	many	TGTGCCATCAGTATACGGGGACAAGATAGGAGTGGAAACACCATATATTTT	CAISIRGQDRSGNTIYF
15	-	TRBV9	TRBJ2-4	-	TGTGCCAGCAGCGTAGGCGGCGGTGGCAAAAACATTCAGTACTTC	CASSVGGGGKNIQYF
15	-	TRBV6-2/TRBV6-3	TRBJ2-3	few	TGTGCCAGCACCAGGGGACCCCCCGAGCCAGATACGCAGTATTTT	CASTRGPPEPDTQYF
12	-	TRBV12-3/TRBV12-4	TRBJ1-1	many	TGTGCCAGCAGTTTTGAAAAGACTGAAGCTTTCTTT	CASSFEKTEAFF
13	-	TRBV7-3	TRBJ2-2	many	TGTGCCAGCAGCTTAACGGGAACCGGGGAGCTGTTTTTT	CASSLTGTGELFF
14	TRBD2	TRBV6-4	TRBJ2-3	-	TGTGCCAGCAGTGCTAGCGGGGGCACAGATACGCAGTATTTT	CASSASGGTDTQYF
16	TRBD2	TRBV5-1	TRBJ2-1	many	TGCGCCAGCAGCTCCGGGACTAGCGGGGCCGAGGATGAGCAGTTCTTC	CASSSGTSGAEDEQFF
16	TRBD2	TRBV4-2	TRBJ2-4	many	TGTGCCAGCAGCCAAGATATTTCCTCGGGAGGGACCGGGCGGTACTTC	CASSQDISSGGTGRYF
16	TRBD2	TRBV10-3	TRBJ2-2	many	TGTGCCTCCCGGACTAGCGGGGCGGGTATCACCGGGGAGCTGTTTTTT	CASRTSGAGITGELFF
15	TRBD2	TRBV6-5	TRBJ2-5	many	TGTGCCAGCAGTTTCGGCCGGACTAGCGAAGAGACCCAGTACTTC	CASSFGRTSEETQYF
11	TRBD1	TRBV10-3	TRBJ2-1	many	TGTGCCATCAGGGATACAGGGGGCTGCTTCTTC	CAIRDTGGCFF
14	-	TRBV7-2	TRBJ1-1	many	TGTGCCAGCAGCTTAGGGAGCCGGGGCACTGAAGCTTTCTTT	CASSLGSRGTEAFF
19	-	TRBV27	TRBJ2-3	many	TGTGCCAGCAGTTCGGGACGGTATTTCAGCTCTGAAAGCACAGATACGCAGTATTTT	CASSSGRYFSSESTDTQYF
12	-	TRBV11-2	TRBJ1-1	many	TGTGCCAGCAGCCCGACGAACACTGAAGCTTTCTTT	CASSPTNTEAFF
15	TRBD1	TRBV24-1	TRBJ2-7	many	TGTGCCAACCCGTGGCCCGGGACAGGCTCATGCGAGCAGTACTTC	CANPWPGTGSCEQYF
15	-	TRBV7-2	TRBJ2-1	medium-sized	TGTGCCAGCAGGCGACCCGGGACCGAATACAATGAGCAGTTCTTC	CASRRPGTEYNEQFF
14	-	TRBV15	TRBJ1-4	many	TGTGCCACCAGCAGAGCAGGGGACGGGGTAAAACTGTTTTTT	CATSRAGDGVKLFF
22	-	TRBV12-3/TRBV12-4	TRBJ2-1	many	TGTGCCAGCCTAGTGGTTGGATCCGGTCCCAATCTAATAACCCTATCCTACAATGAGCAGTTCTTC	CASLVVGSGPNLITLSYNEQFF
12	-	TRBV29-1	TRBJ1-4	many	TGCAGCGTTGTATCTGGGAATGAAAAACTGTTTTTT	CSVVSGNEKLFF